Listed below are T cell receptor beta chains from one sample, sequenced in a study of blood T cell repertoires in COVID-19. The method was immunoSEQ multiplex PCR; TCRdb's version includes in-frame clones alone and lacks a portion of them. The sample contains 200,000 to 250,000 clones, around 90% of which appear only once. The sequenced sample consisted of PBMCs or T cells enriched from blood (not recorded which). Source of these receptors: a young man who had recovered from COVID-19. CDR3s include the opening cysteine and the closing phenylalanine or tryptophan. The order of the fields is V gene, D gene, clone size, J gene, CDR3 DNA, CDR3 protein. D genes are given only for firm matches. Rows give clone size only sometimes, using once, few, many, or a class for an expanded clone.

TRBV29-1	TRBD1	.	TRBJ1-2	TGCAGCGTCGAAACCGGGACAGGTGGCTATGGCTACACCTTC	CSVETGTGGYGYTF
TRBV27	.	.	TRBJ2-7	TGTGCCAGCAGTTTAAGCAGGGAATTTTCTCGCGTCGAGCAGTACTTC	CASSLSREFSRVEQYF
TRBV4-3	.	few	TRBJ2-7	TGCGCCAGCAGCCAAGATCAGGGGGGAAGCTACGAGCAGTACTTC	CASSQDQGGSYEQYF
TRBV19	TRBD2	once	TRBJ2-5	TGTGCCAGTAGGGGACTAGCGGGAGGTGAGACCCAGTACTTC	CASRGLAGGETQYF
TRBV30	.	.	TRBJ1-5	TGTGCCTGGGCCGTTAATAGCAATCAGCCCCAGCATTTT	CAWAVNSNQPQHF
TRBV7-3	.	few	TRBJ2-2	TGTGCCAGCAGCTTAAAAACAACCGGGGAGCTGTTTTTT	CASSLKTTGELFF
TRBV4-3	TRBD1	.	TRBJ2-1	TGCGCCAGCAGCCAAGATTTTACAGGGGTGGATGAGCAGTTCTTC	CASSQDFTGVDEQFF
TRBV4-2	TRBD1	.	TRBJ1-4	TGTGCCAGCAGCCAGGAAGGGACAGGGGATGCTAATGAAAAACTGTTTTTT	CASSQEGTGDANEKLFF
TRBV10-3	.	.	TRBJ2-7	TGTGCCATCAGTGTTCGGAGACAGATCTCCTACGAGCAGTACTTC	CAISVRRQISYEQYF
TRBV19	.	.	TRBJ2-1	TGTGCCAGTAGGCCCCTATCCCCCCACAATGAGCAGTTCTTC	CASRPLSPHNEQFF